This TCR beta chain was identified during a study of CD8 T cells in ankylosing spondylitis. V was cut by 3 bases and J by 11 bases, with 20 bases left in between. CDR1 is SQVTM and CDR2 is ANQGSEA in the germline V gene. The CDR3 has 14 amino acids. Overall study findings and caveats: Reported data indicate significant enrichment of disease-linked clones within matched ankylosing spondylitis synovial fluid. A motif of eight highly homologous TCR beta variants was seen as apparently characteristic of ankylosing spondylitis blood.

Many counts were recorded for this clonotype. The antigen is not known. A quantitative 5'-RACE method, one with molecular barcodes, was used to make TCR beta libraries. TCRdb analysed the 5' RACE reads with MiXCR anew, one entry per CDR3 protein. The sample yields 250,000 to 400,000 distinct CDR3 sequences, roughly 12% seen once. The source is a female donor with ankylosing spondylitis or in good health (not recorded which). Sequencing input: blood, either unsorted or a sorted T cell fraction (not recorded which). This chain connects TRBV29-1 to TRBJ2-1; D is unresolved. This chain's CDR3 is CSVEVEAAQGKQFF. The CDR3, as DNA: TGCAGCGTTGAGGTAGAGGCCGCCCAAGGGAAGCAGTTCTTC.